A single sample is the source of the 15 T cell receptor beta chains below, sequenced in a study of T-cell memory formation after mild COVID-19. TCRdb ran MiXCR on the 5' RACE reads and lists one entry per CDR3 protein. The profile shows hundreds of thousands of distinct CDR3 sequences, about a sixth of them singletons. Input material: PBMCs or a T cell subset sorted from them (not recorded which). The receptors here all came from a man aged 18 to 35 who had mild COVID-19 (a few samples of this study predate the infection). Cell type and time point are not known.

This clonotype was picked up a small number of times. J is TRBJ1-6 and V is TRBV4-1, with D hard to call. This CDR3 is 15 amino acids long. Per germline, CDR1 MGHRA and CDR2 YSYEKL. V lost 0 bases, J lost 7 bases, and 10 bases lay in between. The CDR3: CASSQDHGPNSPLHF. The DNA for the CDR3 is TGCGCCAGCAGCCAAGATCACGGACCGAATTCACCCCTCCACTTT.

The chain has TRBV7-9 and TRBJ1-4; 8 bases are a match to TRBD1. Per the germline V gene, CDR1 is SEHNR and CDR2 is FQNEAQ (reference sequence). The junction had 5 bases not matched to a gene; V was cut back by 5 bases and J by 0 bases. This CDR3 is built from 16 residues. This chain's CDR3 is CASSPSGQATNEKLFF. The CDR3 bases are TGTGCCAGCAGCCCCTCGGGACAGGCAACTAATGAAAAACTGTTTTTT.

This clonotype is classed as medium-sized. This chain links TRBV7-2 with TRBJ2-2; possible D gene TRBD2, 6 bases. Trimming pared 2 bases from V and 4 bases from J, leaving 11 bases between. In germline, CDR1 is SGHTA, CDR2 FQGNSA. The CDR3 extends over 15 amino acids. The CDR3 region has the DNA TGTGCCAGCAGCTTAAGTACTAGCAGCACCGGGGAGCTGTTTTTT. Its translation: CASSLSTSSTGELFF.

This clonotype has at least ten counts. The gene calls are TRBV5-1 and TRBJ2-3; D may be TRBD1 or TRBD2 (5 bases each). Germline CDR1 SGHRS, CDR2 YFSETQ. The ends were cut back, 2 bases at V and 3 bases at J, with 16 bases in the middle. The CDR3 is 16 residues long. The CDR3 sequence: CASSLHLEGITDTQYF. DNA of the CDR3: TGCGCCAGCAGCTTACATCTCGAGGGGATAACAGATACGCAGTATTTT.

The chain is built from TRBV3-1 and TRBJ2-2; maybe TRBD2 (6 bases). Germline values: CDR1 LGHDT, CDR2 YNNKEL (reference sequence). The CDR3 is 16 residues long. Deletions cut 5 bases from V and 4 bases from J, with 17 bases between. The CDR3 sequence: CASSLTGGRSTGELFF. In nucleotides, the CDR3 is TGTGCCAGCAGCTTGACCGGGGGACGAAGCACCGGGGAGCTGTTTTTT.

This chain links TRBV7-3 with TRBJ2-4; 9 bases match TRBD2. V gave up 5 bases and J gave up 8 bases; unmatched junction bases: 7. Germline assignment: CDR1 SGHTA and CDR2 FQGTGA. The CDR3 is 14 amino acids. The DNA for the CDR3 is TGTGCCAGCAGCCCGGGACTAGCAACGGACATTCAGTACTTC. As protein: CASSPGLATDIQYF.

This clonotype was found many times. CDR3 residues: CASSPPAQGSNEQFF. The CDR3 DNA follows: TGTGCCAGCAGCCCCCCGGCACAGGGGAGTAATGAGCAGTTCTTC. The chain employs TRBV7-9 and TRBJ2-1; 7 nucleotides align to TRBD1. The CDR3 totals 15 residues. CDR1 is SEHNR, CDR2 FQNEAQ, per germline (reference sequence). Trimming cost V 5 bases and J 7 bases; bases outside gene matches: 11.

This clonotype was observed at least ten times. This chain links TRBV6-5 with TRBJ2-1; 9 nucleotides agree with TRBD2. The CDR3 covers 16 residues. Germline CDR1 reads MNHEY; CDR2 reads SVGAGI. Trimming at V came to 0 bases and at J to 12 bases, leaving 12 bases not matched to a gene. DNA of the CDR3: TGTGCCAGCAGTTACTCGGGAGCGGGGGGCGCTTTGGGGCAGTTCTTC. Encoded protein: CASSYSGAGGALGQFF.

V and J are TRBV7-2 and TRBJ2-7; 9 nucleotides align to TRBD1. CDR3 length: 14 residues. CDR1 and CDR2 (germline): SGHTA, FQGNSA. The junction had 7 bases not matched to a gene; V was cut back by 5 bases and J by 5 bases. The DNA for the CDR3 is TGTGCCAGCAGCACCCCGGGACAGGGCCACGAGCAGTACTTC. Translating it yields CASSTPGQGHEQYF.

This clonotype occurred a few times. The rearrangement links TRBV7-6 to TRBJ1-2; 8 bases match TRBD1. This CDR3 is 20 amino acids long. V dropped 2 bases and J dropped 1; count of bases not matched to a gene: 18. Germline V lookup: CDR1 SGHVS, CDR2 FNYEAQ. DNA of the CDR3: TGTGCCAGCAGCTTAACCTTCGGGGCGGGACAGGACCTGTTTAACTATGGCTACACCTTC. This gives the protein CASSLTFGAGQDLFNYGYTF.

CDR3 region: CASSRQTGGVSYEQYF. The CDR3 nucleotides read TGTGCCAGCAGCAGGCAGACAGGGGGCGTTTCCTACGAGCAGTACTTC. V usage is TRBV21-1 and J usage is TRBJ2-7; whether TRBD1, the table's D call, matches the DNA was not checked. TRBV21-1 constitutes a pseudogene. CDR3 size: 16 residues.

The chain joins TRBV29-1 to TRBJ1-2; D unresolved. This CDR3 has 12 amino acids. Germline V gene lookup returns CDR1 SQVTM and CDR2 ANQGSEA. Between the trimmed V and J ends, which lost 7 bases and 2 bases, there was a span of 11 bases. CDR3: CSDTYGNYGYTF. CDR3 nucleotide sequence: TGCAGCGATACTTACGGAAACTATGGCTACACCTTC.

This clonotype was counted between two and nine times. The rearrangement uses TRBV11-2 and TRBJ2-7, with 9 positions matching TRBD1. The CDR3 is 14 amino acids. CDR1 is SGHAT, CDR2 FQNNGV, per germline. V lost 5 bases and J lost 4; bases outside the gene matches: 6. The CDR3 region has the DNA TGTGCCAGCAGCAACCGGGACAGGGTTTACGAGCAGTACGTC. The encoded protein is CASSNRDRVYEQYV.

This clonotype showed up just a few times. This rearrangement joins TRBV5-5 to TRBJ1-5; maybe TRBD1 (6 bases). The CDR3 covers 15 residues. The V gene lost 5 bases and the J gene lost 7 bases, with 19 bases spanning the gap. In germline, CDR1 is SGHKS, CDR2 YYEKEE (reference sequence). This CDR3 reads CASSIQGERRQPQHF. For the CDR3, the DNA is TGTGCCAGCAGTATACAGGGAGAACGGCGGCAGCCCCAGCATTTT.

The chain has TRBV20-1 and TRBJ2-3, with unresolved D. The V and J ends lost 6 bases and 2 bases respectively, with 12 bases between them. CDR1 DFQATT and CDR2 SNEGSKA come from the germline V gene (reference sequence). The CDR3 runs 13 residues. The CDR3, as DNA: TGCAGTGCCAGCGAGACCGTCACAGATACGCAGTATTTT. It encodes CSASETVTDTQYF.